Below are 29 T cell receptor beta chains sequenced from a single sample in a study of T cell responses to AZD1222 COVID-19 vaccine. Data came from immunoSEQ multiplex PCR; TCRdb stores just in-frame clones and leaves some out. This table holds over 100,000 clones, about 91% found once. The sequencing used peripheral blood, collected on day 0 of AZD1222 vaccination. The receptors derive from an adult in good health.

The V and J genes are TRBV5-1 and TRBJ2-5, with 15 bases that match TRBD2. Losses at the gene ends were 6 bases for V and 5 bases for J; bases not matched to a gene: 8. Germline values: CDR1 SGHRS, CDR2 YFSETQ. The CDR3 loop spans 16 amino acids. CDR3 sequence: CASTTGLAGGRETQYF. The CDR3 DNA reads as TGCGCCAGCACCACGGGACTAGCGGGGGGCAGGGAGACCCAGTACTTC.

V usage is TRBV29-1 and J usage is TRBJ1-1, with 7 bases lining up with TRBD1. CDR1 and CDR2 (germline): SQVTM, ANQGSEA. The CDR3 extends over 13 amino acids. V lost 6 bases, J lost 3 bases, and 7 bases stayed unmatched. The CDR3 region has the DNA TGCAGCGTAGGACAACAGGGGTACACTGAAGCTTTCTTT. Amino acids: CSVGQQGYTEAFF.

CDR3 protein: CATSDPLPGQVGTGELFF. CDR3 nucleotide sequence: TGTGCCACCAGTGATCCCCTTCCGGGGCAGGTTGGGACCGGGGAGCTGTTTTTT. This chain connects TRBV24-1 to TRBJ2-2; D is perhaps TRBD1 or TRBD2 (5 bases each). Germline CDR1 and CDR2: KGHDR and SFDVKD. The CDR3 loop spans 18 amino acids. V shed 3 bases and J shed 5 bases, with 21 bases lying between them.

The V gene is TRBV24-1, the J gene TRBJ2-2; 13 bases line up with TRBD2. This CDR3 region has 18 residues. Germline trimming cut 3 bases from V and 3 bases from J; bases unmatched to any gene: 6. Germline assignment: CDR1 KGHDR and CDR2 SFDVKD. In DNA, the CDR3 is TGTGCCACCAGTGATCACCGGACTAGCGGGAGAGACACCGGGGAGCTGTTTTTT. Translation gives CATSDHRTSGRDTGELFF.

The CDR3 DNA is TGTGCCAGCTCACCCACTAAGAAACTAGCGGGGGAGTACGAGCAGTACTTC. It encodes CASSPTKKLAGEYEQYF. The chain recombines TRBV18 with TRBJ2-7; 11 bases line up with TRBD2. This CDR3 has 17 amino acids. Germline V gene data show CDR1 as KGHSH and CDR2 as LQKENI. V was pared by 3 bases and J by 4 bases, with 11 bases of the junction left unmatched.

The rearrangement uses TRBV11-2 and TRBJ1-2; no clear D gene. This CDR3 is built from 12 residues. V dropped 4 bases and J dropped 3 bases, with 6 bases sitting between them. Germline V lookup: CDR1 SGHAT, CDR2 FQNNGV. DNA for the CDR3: TGTGCCAGCAGCTGGAACGACTATGGCTACACCTTC. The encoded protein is CASSWNDYGYTF. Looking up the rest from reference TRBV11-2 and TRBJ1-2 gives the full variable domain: EAGVAQSPRYKIIEKRQSVAFWCNPISGHATLYWYQQILGQGPKLLIQFQNNGVVDDSQLPKDRFSAERLKGVDSTLKIQPAKLEDSAVYLCASSWNDYGYTFGSGTRLTVV.

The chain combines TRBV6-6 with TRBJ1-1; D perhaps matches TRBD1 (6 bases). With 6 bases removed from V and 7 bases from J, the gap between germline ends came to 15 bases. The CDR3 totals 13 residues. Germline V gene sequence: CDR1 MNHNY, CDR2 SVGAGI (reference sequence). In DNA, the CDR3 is TGTGCCAGCAGAACAGGGTATGGGAATGAAGCTTTCTTT. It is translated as CASRTGYGNEAFF.

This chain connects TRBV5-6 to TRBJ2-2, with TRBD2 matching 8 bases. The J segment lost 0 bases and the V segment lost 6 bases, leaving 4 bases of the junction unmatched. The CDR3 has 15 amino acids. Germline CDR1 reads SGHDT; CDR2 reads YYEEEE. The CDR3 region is CASKAGLANTGELFF. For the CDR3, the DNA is TGTGCCAGCAAGGCGGGACTAGCGAACACCGGGGAGCTGTTTTTT.

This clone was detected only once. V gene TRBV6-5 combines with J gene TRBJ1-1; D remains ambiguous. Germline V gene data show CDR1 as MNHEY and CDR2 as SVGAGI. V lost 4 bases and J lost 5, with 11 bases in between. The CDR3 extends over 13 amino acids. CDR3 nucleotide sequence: TGTGCCAGCAGTTCCTCCCGCACGACTGAAGCTTTCTTT. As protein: CASSSSRTTEAFF.

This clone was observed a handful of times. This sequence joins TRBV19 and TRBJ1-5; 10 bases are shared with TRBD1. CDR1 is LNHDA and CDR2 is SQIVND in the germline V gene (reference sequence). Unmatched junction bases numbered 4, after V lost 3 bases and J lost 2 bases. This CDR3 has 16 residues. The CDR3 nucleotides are TGTGCCAGTAGTATCGACAGGGGGCAGGGCAATCAGCCCCAGCATTTT. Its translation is CASSIDRGQGNQPQHF.

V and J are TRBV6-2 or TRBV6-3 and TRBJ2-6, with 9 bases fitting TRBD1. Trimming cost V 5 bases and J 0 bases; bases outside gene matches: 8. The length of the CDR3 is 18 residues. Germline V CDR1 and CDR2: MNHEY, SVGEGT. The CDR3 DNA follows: TGTGCCAGCAGTGCCGCGGGACAGGGCTTCTCTGGGGCCAACGTCCTGACTTTC. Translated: CASSAAGQGFSGANVLTF.

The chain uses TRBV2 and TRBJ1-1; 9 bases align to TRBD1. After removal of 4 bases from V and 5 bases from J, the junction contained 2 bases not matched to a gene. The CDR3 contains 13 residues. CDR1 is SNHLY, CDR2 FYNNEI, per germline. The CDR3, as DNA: TGTGCCAGCAGTGGGACAGGGGTGACTGAAGCTTTCTTT. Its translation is CASSGTGVTEAFF.

CDR3: CASSLVVSEAFF. The CDR3 DNA reads as TGTGCCAGCAGTTTAGTTGTCTCCGAAGCTTTCTTT. This chain uses TRBV12-3 or TRBV12-4 with TRBJ1-1, with D uncertain. With 1 base removed from V and 8 bases from J, the gap between germline ends came to 8 bases. The CDR3 loop spans 12 amino acids.

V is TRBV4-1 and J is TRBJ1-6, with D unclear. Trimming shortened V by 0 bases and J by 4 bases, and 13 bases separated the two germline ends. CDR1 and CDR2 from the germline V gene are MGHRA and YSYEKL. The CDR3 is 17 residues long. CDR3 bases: TGCGCCAGCAGCCAAGATCGGGCGGGGATTTATAATTCACCCCTCCACTTT. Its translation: CASSQDRAGIYNSPLHF.

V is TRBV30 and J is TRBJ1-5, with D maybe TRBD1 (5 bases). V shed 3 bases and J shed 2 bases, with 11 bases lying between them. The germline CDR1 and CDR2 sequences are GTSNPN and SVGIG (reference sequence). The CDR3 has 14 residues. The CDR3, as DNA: TGTGCCTGGAGCCGTGGGGGGGGCAATCAGCCCCAGCATTTT. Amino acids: CAWSRGGGNQPQHF.

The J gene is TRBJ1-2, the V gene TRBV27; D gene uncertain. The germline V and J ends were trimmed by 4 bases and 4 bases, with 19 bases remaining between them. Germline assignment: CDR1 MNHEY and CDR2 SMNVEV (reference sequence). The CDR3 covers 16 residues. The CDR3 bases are TGTGCCAGCAGTTCCGGCCCCCTGCGGACTGTCTATGGCTACACCTTC. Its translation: CASSSGPLRTVYGYTF.

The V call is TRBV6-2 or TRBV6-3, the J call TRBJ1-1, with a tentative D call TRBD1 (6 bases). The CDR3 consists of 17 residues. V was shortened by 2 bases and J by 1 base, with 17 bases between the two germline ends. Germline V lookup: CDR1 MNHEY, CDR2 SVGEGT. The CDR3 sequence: CASSYEQGNLANTEAFF. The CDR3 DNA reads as TGTGCCAGCAGTTACGAGCAGGGGAACCTTGCGAACACTGAAGCTTTCTTT.

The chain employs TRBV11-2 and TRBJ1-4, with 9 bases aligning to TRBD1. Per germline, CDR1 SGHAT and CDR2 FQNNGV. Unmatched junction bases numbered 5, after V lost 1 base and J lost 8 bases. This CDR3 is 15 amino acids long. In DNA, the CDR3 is TGTGCCAGCAGCTTAGCGGGACAGGGAGGCGAAAAACTGTTTTTT. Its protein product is CASSLAGQGGEKLFF.

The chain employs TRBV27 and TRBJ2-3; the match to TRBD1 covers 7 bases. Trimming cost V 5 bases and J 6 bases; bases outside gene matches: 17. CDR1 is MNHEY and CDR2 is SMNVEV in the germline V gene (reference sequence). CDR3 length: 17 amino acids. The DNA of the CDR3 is TGTGCCAGCAGTCCTAATAGTGGTTTGACAGGGCGGGATACGCAGTATTTT. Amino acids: CASSPNSGLTGRDTQYF.

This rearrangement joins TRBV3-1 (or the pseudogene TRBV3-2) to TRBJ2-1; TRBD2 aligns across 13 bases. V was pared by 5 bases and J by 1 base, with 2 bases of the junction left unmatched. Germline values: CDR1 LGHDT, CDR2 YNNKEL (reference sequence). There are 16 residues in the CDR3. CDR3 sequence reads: CASSKGLAGSYNEQFF. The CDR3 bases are TGTGCCAGCAGCAAGGGACTAGCGGGGTCCTACAATGAGCAGTTCTTC.

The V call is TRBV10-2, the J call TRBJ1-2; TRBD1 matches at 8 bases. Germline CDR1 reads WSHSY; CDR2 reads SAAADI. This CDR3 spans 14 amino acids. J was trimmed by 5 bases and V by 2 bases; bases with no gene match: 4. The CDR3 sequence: CASSEVGQGYGYTF. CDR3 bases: TGCGCCAGCAGTGAGGTTGGACAGGGATATGGCTACACCTTC.

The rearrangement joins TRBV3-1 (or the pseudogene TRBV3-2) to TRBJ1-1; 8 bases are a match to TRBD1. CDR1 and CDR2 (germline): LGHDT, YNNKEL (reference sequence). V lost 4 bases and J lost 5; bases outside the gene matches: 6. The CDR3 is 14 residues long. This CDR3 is CASSLTGGGTEAFF. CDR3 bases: TGTGCCAGCAGCCTAACAGGGGGTGGGACTGAAGCTTTCTTT.

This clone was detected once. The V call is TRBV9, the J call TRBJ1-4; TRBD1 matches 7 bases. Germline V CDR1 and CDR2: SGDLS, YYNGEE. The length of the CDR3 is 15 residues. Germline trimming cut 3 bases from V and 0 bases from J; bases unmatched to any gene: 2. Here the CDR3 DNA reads TGTGCCAGCAGCGCTGGGACAGCAACTAATGAAAAACTGTTTTTT. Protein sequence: CASSAGTATNEKLFF. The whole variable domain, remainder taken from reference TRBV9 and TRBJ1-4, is DSGVTQTPKHLITATGQRVTLRCSPRSGDLSVYWYQQSLDQGLQFLIQYYNGEERAKGNILERFSAQQFPDLHSELNLSSLELGDSALYFCASSAGTATNEKLFFGSGTQLSVL.

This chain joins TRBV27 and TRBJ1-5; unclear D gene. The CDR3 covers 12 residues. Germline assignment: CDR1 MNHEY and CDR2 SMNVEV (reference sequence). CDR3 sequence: CGGRRANQPQHF. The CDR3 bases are TGTGGCGGGCGGAGGGCTAATCAGCCCCAGCATTTT.

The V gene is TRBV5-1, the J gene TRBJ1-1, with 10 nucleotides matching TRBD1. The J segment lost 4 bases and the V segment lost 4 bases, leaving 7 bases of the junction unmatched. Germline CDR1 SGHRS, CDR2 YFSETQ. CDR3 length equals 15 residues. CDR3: CASSRDRGLGTEAFF. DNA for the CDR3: TGCGCCAGCAGCAGAGACAGGGGGCTCGGCACTGAAGCTTTCTTT.

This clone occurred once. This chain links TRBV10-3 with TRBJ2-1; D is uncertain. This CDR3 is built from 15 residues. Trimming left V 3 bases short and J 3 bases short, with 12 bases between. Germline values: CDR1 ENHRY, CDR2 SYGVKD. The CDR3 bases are TGTGCCATCAGTGAAGGATTAAGGGACTACAATGAGCAGTTCTTC. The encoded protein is CAISEGLRDYNEQFF.

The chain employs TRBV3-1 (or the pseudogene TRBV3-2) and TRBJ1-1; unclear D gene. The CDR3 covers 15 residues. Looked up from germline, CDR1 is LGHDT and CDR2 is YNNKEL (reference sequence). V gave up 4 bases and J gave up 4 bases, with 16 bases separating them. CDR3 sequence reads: CASSPRTRGSTEAFF. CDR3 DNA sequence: TGTGCCAGCAGCCCGCGGACCCGTGGGTCCACTGAAGCTTTCTTT.

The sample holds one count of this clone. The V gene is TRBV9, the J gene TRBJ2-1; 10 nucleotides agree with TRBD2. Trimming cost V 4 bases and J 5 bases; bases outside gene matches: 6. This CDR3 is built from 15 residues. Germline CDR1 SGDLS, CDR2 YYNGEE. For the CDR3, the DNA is TGTGCCAGCAGCTCCCTAGCGGGAGATAACAATGAGCAGTTCTTC. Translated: CASSSLAGDNNEQFF.

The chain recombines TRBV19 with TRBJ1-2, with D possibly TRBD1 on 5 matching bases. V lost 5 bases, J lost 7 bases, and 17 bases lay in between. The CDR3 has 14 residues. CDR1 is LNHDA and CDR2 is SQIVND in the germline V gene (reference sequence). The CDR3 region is CASSAGREFGGYTF. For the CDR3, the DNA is TGTGCCAGTAGTGCGGGACGGGAGTTCGGTGGCTACACCTTC.